This TCR beta chain came from a study of identical twins. A universal primer site came from template switching; cDNA carried unique molecular identifiers. TCRdb re-called the 5' RACE reads through MiXCR, storing one row per CDR3 protein. The repertoire has fewer than 250,000 distinct CDR3 sequences, 15% to 20% of them found once; the top ten carry over 35%. Points from the study as a whole: Findings depended on cross-sectional statistics rather than tracking the same donors.

This CDR3 comprises 14 residues. V lost 5 bases to trimming and J lost 3 bases, with 14 bases between them. Germline values: CDR1 SEHNR, CDR2 FQNEAQ (reference sequence). The table lists this clonotype with a few counts. Its antigen is unidentified. In addition, the sample was reused for a study of T cells expressing NK-cell markers. That paper adds: In sorted CD3+CD56+NKG2C+, CD3+CD56+NKG2C- and CD3+CD56-NKG2C+ T cells, TCR beta repertoires were obtained. These clonotypes also led the CD3+CD56-NKG2C+ fraction in four donors.

Sequenced sample: CD8+ T cells sorted from blood. The receptor was derived from a woman under 30 in good health. V and J are TRBV7-9 and TRBJ2-7, with D possibly matching TRBD1 (6 bases). CDR3 DNA: TGTGCCAGCAGCACCTCACAGGGCCTCTACGAGCAGTACTTC. Translating gives CASSTSQGLYEQYF. The full variable domain, its missing parts supplied by reference TRBV7-9 and TRBJ2-7, is DTGVSQNPRHKITKRGQNVTFRCDPISEHNRLYWYRQTLGQGPEFLTYFQNEAQLEKSRLLSDRFSAERPKGSFSTLEIQRTEQGDSAMYLCASSTSQGLYEQYFGPGTRLTVT.